A single sample is the source of the 18 T cell receptor beta chains below, sequenced in a study of Ad26.COV2.S vaccination and SARS-CoV-2 variants. Assay used: immunoSEQ multiplex PCR; TCRdb lists only in-frame clones, some missing. The data contain some 340,000 clones, roughly 80% of them seen just once; the ten biggest clones take up around 2.2%. Regarding treatment: some 20 received Ad26.COV2.S at low or high dose, single or two shots; a few received placebo; per-sample allocation not given. On day 63 after the first injection, vaccine and placebo recipients gave samples. This sample comprised peripheral blood, obtained in a trial of Ad26.COV2.S vaccine versus placebo. Every receptor here comes from a person between 18 and 59 years old who received the Ad26.COV2.S COVID-19 vaccine or a placebo.

The rearrangement links TRBV3-1 (or the pseudogene TRBV3-2) to TRBJ2-5; TRBD1 matches 7 bases. V trimming: 6 bases; J trimming: 4 bases; junction bases outside the gene matches: 8. From germline, CDR1 is LGHDT and CDR2 YNNKEL (reference sequence). This CDR3 has 14 amino acids. Here the CDR3 reads CASRHVSGGETQYF. In DNA, the CDR3 is TGTGCCAGCAGACACGTATCAGGGGGAGAGACCCAGTACTTC.

The CDR3 bases are TGCGCCAGCAGCTTGGGGCCGTTGGGGGAAGATACGCAGTATTTT. Translated: CASSLGPLGEDTQYF. The V call is TRBV5-1, the J call TRBJ2-3; D is perhaps TRBD1 or TRBD2 (5 bases each). V lost 0 bases and J 5 bases, leaving 13 bases between the germline ends. This CDR3 region has 15 residues. CDR1 is SGHRS and CDR2 is YFSETQ in the germline V gene. Supplemented by reference TRBV5-1 and TRBJ2-3, the full variable domain reads KAGVTQTPRYLIKTRGQQVTLSCSPISGHRSVSWYQQTPGQGLQFLFEYFSETQRNKGNFPGRFSGRQFSNSRSEMNVSTLELGDSALYLCASSLGPLGEDTQYFGPGTRLTVL.

This sequence joins TRBV2 and TRBJ2-7, with 8 positions matching TRBD1. The CDR3 is made up of 13 amino acids. Germline assignment: CDR1 SNHLY and CDR2 FYNNEI. V lost 6 bases to trimming and J lost 4 bases; unmatched junction nucleotides: 5. Written as DNA, the CDR3 is TGTGCCAGCAGCCGGGACAGGATGTACGAGCAGTACTTC. It encodes CASSRDRMYEQYF.

This clone was observed a single time. The CDR3 region has the DNA TGTGCCAGCAGCTTGGCGGGGGCCAGCACAGATACGCAGTATTTT. It yields the protein CASSLAGASTDTQYF. This chain connects TRBV5-4 to TRBJ2-3; D may match TRBD1 or TRBD2 (6 bases each). The germline CDR1 and CDR2 sequences are SGHNT and YYREEE (reference sequence). The V gene lost 0 bases and the J gene lost 0 bases, with 8 bases spanning the gap. The CDR3 has 15 amino acids.

The chain carries TRBV7-8 and TRBJ1-5; weak D call: TRBD1 (6 bases). This CDR3 region has 16 residues. Germline V gene sequence: CDR1 SGHVS, CDR2 FQNEAQ. Trimming removed 2 bases from V and 3 bases from J, with 14 bases in between. DNA for the CDR3: TGTGCCAGCAGCTTACAGGGTGGACAGAACAATCAGCCCCAGCATTTT. Translation: CASSLQGGQNNQPQHF.

This clone appeared a single time. This chain joins TRBV6-6 and TRBJ1-3; 7 bases line up with TRBD1. The V segment lost 6 bases and the J segment 2 bases; nucleotides outside the gene matches: 1. The CDR3 has 13 residues. In germline, CDR1 is MNHNY, CDR2 SVGAGI (reference sequence). CDR3 amino acids: CASSGQAGNTIYF. The CDR3 nucleotides are TGTGCCAGCAGCGGACAGGCTGGAAACACCATATATTTT.

This clone appeared a single time. The chain recombines TRBV19 with TRBJ1-2, with 7 bases aligning to TRBD1. Germline loops: CDR1 LNHDA, CDR2 SQIVND (reference sequence). There are 15 residues in the CDR3. Trimming cost V 5 bases and J 6 bases; bases outside gene matches: 12. The CDR3 loop is CASSLRTGYSDGYTF. The CDR3 DNA follows: TGTGCCAGTAGTCTAAGGACAGGCTATAGCGATGGCTACACCTTC.

As to this clone: Possible read error: a much larger clone is one base away. At the DNA level, this CDR3 is encoded by other sequences in the same sample as well. The chain combines TRBV7-3 with TRBJ1-1, with TRBD1 as a possible D gene (6 bases). CDR3 length: 13 residues. CDR1 SGHTA and CDR2 FQGTGA come from the germline V gene. Trimming shortened V by 5 bases and J by 1 base, and 8 bases separated the two germline ends. CDR3: CASSTQGNTEAFF. The CDR3 region has the DNA TGTGCCAGCAGCACACAGGGGAACACTGAAGCTTTCTTT.

The chain combines TRBV6-5 with TRBJ1-2, with D hard to call. Trimming cost V 8 bases and J 3 bases, with 13 bases left between them. CDR3 length: 13 amino acids. Germline assignment: CDR1 MNHEY and CDR2 SVGAGI. CDR3 sequence reads: CASQDGTHYGYTF. The CDR3 DNA reads TGTGCCAGCCAGGATGGCACCCACTATGGCTACACCTTC.

In DNA form, the CDR3 reads TGTGCCAGCAGTTACTCGAGGGGGGCCGGGGAGCTGTTTTTT. Protein: CASSYSRGAGELFF. V usage is TRBV6-5 and J usage is TRBJ2-2; D possibly uses TRBD1 or TRBD2 (6 bases each). Germline CDR1 reads MNHEY; CDR2 reads SVGAGI. CDR3 length: 14 residues. The ends were cut back, 0 bases at V and 6 bases at J, with 8 bases in the middle.

V is TRBV6-6 and J is TRBJ2-3; D unclear. The germline CDR1 and CDR2 sequences are MNHNY and SVGAGI (reference sequence). The CDR3 spans 15 residues. V shed 0 bases and J shed 2 bases, with 9 bases lying between them. CDR3 sequence reads: CASSYSALFTDTQYF. The CDR3 region has the DNA TGTGCCAGCAGTTACTCGGCTCTTTTCACAGATACGCAGTATTTT.

The gene calls are TRBV6-5 and TRBJ1-5; no reliable D call. This CDR3 is 12 amino acids long. Germline assignment: CDR1 MNHEY and CDR2 SVGAGI. V shed 9 bases and J shed 4 bases, with 10 bases lying between them. The CDR3, as DNA: TGTGCCAGTCATACCACTAATCAGCCCCAGCATTTT. Translation gives CASHTTNQPQHF.

This chain links TRBV14 with TRBJ1-4; D unresolved. The length of the CDR3 is 16 residues. Germline V gives CDR1 SGHDN, CDR2 FVKESK. Trimming shortened V by 4 bases and J by 4 bases, and 16 bases separated the two germline ends. This chain's CDR3 is CASSPGLTAYNEKLFF. The CDR3 bases are TGTGCCAGCAGCCCCGGGCTCACAGCATATAATGAAAAACTGTTTTTT.

This chain links TRBV18 with TRBJ1-4, with D unclear. Trimming took off 3 bases at V and 5 bases at J, with 16 bases between the two ends. Germline CDR1 KGHSH, CDR2 LQKENI. The CDR3 runs to 16 residues. CDR3 loop: CASSPVAEGPNEKLFF. The DNA for the CDR3 is TGTGCCAGCTCACCTGTGGCCGAAGGACCAAATGAAAAACTGTTTTTT.

The J gene is TRBJ2-1, the V gene TRBV4-1; D possibly matches TRBD1 or TRBD2 (6 bases each). The CDR3 is 16 residues long. From germline, CDR1 is MGHRA and CDR2 YSYEKL. Trimming cost V 4 bases and J 0 bases, with 13 bases left between them. The CDR3 DNA reads as TGCGCCAGCAGCCCGGGGGCTATTAGCTCCTACAATGAGCAGTTCTTC. Protein sequence: CASSPGAISSYNEQFF.

The chain couples TRBV2 to TRBJ1-5, with D uncertain. CDR3 length: 14 amino acids. Deletions cut 1 base from V and 3 bases from J, with 7 bases between. Germline assignment: CDR1 SNHLY and CDR2 FYNNEI. The CDR3 sequence: CASSEGVYNQPQHF. Written as DNA, the CDR3 is TGTGCCAGCAGTGAAGGGGTTTACAATCAGCCCCAGCATTTT.

The V call is TRBV6-4, the J call TRBJ2-2; D remains unclear. The CDR3 consists of 14 residues. V lost 5 bases and J 1 base, leaving 8 bases between the germline ends. CDR1 and CDR2 (germline): MRHNA, SNTAGT. CDR3 sequence (DNA): TGTGCCAGCAGTAGGTCACAGAACACCGGGGAGCTGTTTTTT. It specifies CASSRSQNTGELFF.

V gene TRBV11-3 combines with J gene TRBJ1-1; D is unclear. Germline CDR1 reads SGHNT; CDR2 reads YENEEA. The germline V and J ends were trimmed by 1 base and 5 bases, with 8 bases remaining between them. The CDR3 covers 13 residues. The CDR3 loop is CASSLVRETEAFF. The CDR3 DNA follows: TGTGCCAGCAGCTTAGTTAGGGAGACTGAAGCTTTCTTT. Combining the CDR3 with reference TRBV11-3 and TRBJ1-1 gives the whole variable domain EAGVVQSPRYKIIEKKQPVAFWCNPISGHNTLYWYLQNLGQGPELLIRYENEEAVDDSQLPKDRFSAERLKGVDSTLKIQPAELGDSAVYLCASSLVRETEAFFGQGTRLTVV.